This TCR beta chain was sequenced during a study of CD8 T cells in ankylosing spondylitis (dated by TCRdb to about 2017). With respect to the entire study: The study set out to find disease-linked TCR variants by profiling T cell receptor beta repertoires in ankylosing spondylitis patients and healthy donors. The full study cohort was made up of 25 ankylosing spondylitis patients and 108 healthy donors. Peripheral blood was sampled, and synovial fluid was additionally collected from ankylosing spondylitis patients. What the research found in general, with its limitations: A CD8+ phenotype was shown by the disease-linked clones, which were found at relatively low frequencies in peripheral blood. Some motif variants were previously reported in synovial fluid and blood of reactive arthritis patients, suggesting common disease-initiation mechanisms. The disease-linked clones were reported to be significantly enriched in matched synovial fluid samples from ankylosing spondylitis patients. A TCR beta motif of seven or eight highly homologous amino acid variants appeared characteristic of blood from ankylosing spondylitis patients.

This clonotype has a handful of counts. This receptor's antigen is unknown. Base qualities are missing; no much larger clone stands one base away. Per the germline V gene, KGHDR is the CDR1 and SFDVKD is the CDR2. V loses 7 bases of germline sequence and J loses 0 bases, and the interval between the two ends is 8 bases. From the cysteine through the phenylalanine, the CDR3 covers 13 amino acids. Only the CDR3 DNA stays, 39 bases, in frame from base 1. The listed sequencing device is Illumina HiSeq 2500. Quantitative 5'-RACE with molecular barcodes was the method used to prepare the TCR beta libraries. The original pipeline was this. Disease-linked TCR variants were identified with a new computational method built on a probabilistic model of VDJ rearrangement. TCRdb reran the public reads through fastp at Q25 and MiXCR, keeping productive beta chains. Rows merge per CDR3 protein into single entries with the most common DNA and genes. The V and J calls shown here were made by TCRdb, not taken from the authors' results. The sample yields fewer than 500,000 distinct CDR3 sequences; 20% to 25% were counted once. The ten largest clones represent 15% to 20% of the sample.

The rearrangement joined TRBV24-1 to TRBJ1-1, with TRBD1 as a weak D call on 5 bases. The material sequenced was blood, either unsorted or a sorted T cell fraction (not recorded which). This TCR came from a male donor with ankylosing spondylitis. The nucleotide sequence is TGTGCCACCAGGGAACAGGTGAACACTGAAGCTTTCTTT. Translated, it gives CATREQVNTEAFF.